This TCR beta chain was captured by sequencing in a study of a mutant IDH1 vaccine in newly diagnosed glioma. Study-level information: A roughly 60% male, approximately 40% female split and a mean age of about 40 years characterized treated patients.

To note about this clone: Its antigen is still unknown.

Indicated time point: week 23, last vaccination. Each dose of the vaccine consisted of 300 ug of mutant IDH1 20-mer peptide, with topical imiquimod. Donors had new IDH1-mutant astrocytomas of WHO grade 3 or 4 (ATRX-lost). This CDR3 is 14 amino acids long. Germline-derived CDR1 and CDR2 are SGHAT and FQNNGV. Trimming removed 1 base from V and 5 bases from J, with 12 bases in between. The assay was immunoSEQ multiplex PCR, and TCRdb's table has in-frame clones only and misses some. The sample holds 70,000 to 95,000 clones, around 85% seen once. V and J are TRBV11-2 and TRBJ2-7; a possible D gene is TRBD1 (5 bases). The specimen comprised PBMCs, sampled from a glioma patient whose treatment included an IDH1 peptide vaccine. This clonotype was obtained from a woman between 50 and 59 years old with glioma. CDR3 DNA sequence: TGTGCCAGCAGCTTAGCAGGGATTCTCAACGAGCAGTACTTC. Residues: CASSLAGILNEQYF. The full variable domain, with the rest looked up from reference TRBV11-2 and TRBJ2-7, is EAGVAQSPRYKIIEKRQSVAFWCNPISGHATLYWYQQILGQGPKLLIQFQNNGVVDDSQLPKDRFSAERLKGVDSTLKIQPAKLEDSAVYLCASSLAGILNEQYFGPGTRLTVT.